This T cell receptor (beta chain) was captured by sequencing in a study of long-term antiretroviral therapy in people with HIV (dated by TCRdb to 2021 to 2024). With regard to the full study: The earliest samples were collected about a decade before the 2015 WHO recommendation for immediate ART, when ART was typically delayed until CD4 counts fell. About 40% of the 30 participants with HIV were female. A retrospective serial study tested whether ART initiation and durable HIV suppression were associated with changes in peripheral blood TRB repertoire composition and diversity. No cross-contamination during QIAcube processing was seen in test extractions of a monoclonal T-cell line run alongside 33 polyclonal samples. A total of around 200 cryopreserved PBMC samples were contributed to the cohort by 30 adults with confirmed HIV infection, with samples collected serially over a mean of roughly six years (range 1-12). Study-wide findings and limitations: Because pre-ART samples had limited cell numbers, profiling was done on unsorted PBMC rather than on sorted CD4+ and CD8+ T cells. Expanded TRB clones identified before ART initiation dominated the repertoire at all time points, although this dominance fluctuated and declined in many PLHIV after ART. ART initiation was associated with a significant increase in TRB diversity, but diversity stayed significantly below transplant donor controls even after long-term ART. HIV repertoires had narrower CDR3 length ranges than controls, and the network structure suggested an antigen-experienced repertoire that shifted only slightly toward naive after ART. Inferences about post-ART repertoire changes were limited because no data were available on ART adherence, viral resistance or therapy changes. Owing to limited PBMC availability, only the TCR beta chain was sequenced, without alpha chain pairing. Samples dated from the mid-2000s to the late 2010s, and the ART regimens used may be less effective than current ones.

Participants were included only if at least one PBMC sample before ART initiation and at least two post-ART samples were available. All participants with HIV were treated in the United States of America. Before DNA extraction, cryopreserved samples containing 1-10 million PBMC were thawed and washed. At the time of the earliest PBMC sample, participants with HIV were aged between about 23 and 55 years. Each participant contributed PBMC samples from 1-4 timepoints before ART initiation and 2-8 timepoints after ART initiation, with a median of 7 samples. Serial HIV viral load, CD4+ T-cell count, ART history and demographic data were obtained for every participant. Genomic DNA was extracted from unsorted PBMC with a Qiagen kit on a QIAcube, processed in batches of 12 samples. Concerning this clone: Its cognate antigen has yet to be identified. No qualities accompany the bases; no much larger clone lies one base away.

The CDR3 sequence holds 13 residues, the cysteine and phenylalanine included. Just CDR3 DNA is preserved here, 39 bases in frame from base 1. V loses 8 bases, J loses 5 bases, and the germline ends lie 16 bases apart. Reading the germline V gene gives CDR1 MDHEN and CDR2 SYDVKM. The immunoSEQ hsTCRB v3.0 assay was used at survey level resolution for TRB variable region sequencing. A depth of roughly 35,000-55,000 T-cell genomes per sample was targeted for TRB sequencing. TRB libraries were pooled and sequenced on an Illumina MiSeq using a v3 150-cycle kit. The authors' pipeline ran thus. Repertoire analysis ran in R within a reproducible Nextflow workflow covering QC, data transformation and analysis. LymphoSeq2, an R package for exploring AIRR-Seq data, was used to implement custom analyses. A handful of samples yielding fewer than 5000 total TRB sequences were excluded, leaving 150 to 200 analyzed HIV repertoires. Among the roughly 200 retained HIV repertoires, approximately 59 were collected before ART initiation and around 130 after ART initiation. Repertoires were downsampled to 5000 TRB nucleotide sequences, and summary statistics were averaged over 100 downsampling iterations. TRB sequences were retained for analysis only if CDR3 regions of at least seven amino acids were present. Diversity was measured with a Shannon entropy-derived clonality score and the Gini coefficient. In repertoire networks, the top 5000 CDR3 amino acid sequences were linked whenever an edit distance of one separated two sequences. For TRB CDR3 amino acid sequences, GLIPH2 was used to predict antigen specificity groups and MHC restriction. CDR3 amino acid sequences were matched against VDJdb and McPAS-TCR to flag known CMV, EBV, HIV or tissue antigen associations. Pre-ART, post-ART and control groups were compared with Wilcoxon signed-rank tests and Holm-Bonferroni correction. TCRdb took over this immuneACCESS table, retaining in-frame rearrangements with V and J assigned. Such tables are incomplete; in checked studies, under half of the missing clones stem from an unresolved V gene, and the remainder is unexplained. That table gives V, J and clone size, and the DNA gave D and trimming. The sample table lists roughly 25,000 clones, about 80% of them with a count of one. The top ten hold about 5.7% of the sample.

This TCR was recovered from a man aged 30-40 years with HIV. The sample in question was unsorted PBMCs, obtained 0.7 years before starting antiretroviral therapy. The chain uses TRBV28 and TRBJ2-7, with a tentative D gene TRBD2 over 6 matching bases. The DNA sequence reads TGTGCCAGCGGGCAGGCGGGGAGGAACGAGCAGTACTTC. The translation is CASGQAGRNEQYF.